These 28 T cell receptor beta chains came from one sample sequenced in a study of control samples from healthy donors and cancer patients. Clones were read by immunoSEQ multiplex PCR, and TCRdb kept only the in-frame ones, dropping some. Among about 98,000 clones listed, around 80% were seen once. Material: blood. Every receptor here comes from a man in his 60s in good health.

The chain combines TRBV30 with TRBJ2-7, with 10 bases matching TRBD2. Germline lookup yields CDR1 GTSNPN and CDR2 SVGIG (reference sequence). The CDR3 spans 14 residues. J gave up 6 bases and V 0 bases, and 5 bases lay outside the gene matches. As DNA, the CDR3 is TGTGCCTGGAGTGTGGTAGCGGGAGGAGGCGAGCAGTACTTC. Translation: CAWSVVAGGGEQYF.

This clone was picked up a small number of times. The V call is TRBV5-4, the J call TRBJ2-5, with 14 bases identical to TRBD2. V was clipped by 1 base and J by 5 bases; unmatched bases: 7. CDR3 length: 17 amino acids. From germline, CDR1 is SGHNT and CDR2 YYREEE (reference sequence). The DNA for the CDR3 is TGTGCCAGCAGCTTGAGACTAGCGGGAGGGCCGGGGGAGACCCAGTACTTC. Translating gives CASSLRLAGGPGETQYF.

J is TRBJ2-3 and V is TRBV3-1 (or the pseudogene TRBV3-2); no firm D call. Germline V CDR1 and CDR2: LGHDT, YNNKEL (reference sequence). The CDR3 has 16 amino acids. V was cut by 3 bases and J by 2 bases, with 15 bases left in between. As DNA, the CDR3 is TGTGCCAGCAGCCATTTCGCGACGGAAGTCACAGATACGCAGTATTTT. It translates to CASSHFATEVTDTQYF.

The chain joins TRBV6-1 to TRBJ2-1; 9 bases line up with TRBD2. The CDR3 length is 15 residues. The trim removed 1 base at V and 3 bases at J, leaving 1 base unmatched. The germline gives CDR1 MNHNS, CDR2 SASEGT. The DNA for the CDR3 is TGTGCCAGCAGTGAAGGACTAGCGGACTACAATGAGCAGTTCTTC. Protein: CASSEGLADYNEQFF.

J is TRBJ2-7 and V is TRBV11-3, with 9 positions matching TRBD1. The V segment lost 2 bases and the J segment 3 bases; nucleotides outside the gene matches: 5. The CDR3 spans 15 residues. Germline V gives CDR1 SGHNT, CDR2 YENEEA. The CDR3 here is CASSLQPGQGYEQYF. In DNA, the CDR3 is TGTGCCAGCAGCTTACAACCGGGACAGGGCTACGAGCAGTACTTC.

This clone was detected once. The chain links TRBV11-2 to TRBJ2-6; the D is unclear. Trimming shortened V by 3 bases and J by 0 bases, and 6 bases separated the two germline ends. The CDR3 totals 15 residues. CDR1 and CDR2 (germline): SGHAT, FQNNGV. CDR3 sequence reads: CASSFYYSGANVLTF. CDR3 coding DNA: TGTGCCAGCAGCTTCTACTACTCTGGGGCCAACGTCCTGACTTTC.

The J gene is TRBJ2-3, the V gene TRBV6-4; 10 nucleotides match TRBD1. The CDR3 contains 14 residues. With V trimmed by 3 bases and J by 4 bases, 1 base remained unmatched. Germline CDR1 and CDR2: MRHNA and SNTAGT. In DNA, the CDR3 is TGTGCCAGCAGTGAGGACAGGGGGGCAGATACGCAGTATTTT. It encodes CASSEDRGADTQYF.

The CDR3 is CASSQEPASGFEQFF. The CDR3 region has the DNA TGTGCCAGCAGCCAAGAGCCAGCGTCGGGATTTGAGCAGTTCTTC. The genes are TRBV3-1 (or the pseudogene TRBV3-2) and TRBJ2-1; D perhaps matches TRBD2 (5 bases). The V end lost 0 bases, the J end lost 9 bases, and 15 bases lay between the germline ends. This CDR3 has 15 residues. Germline CDR1 LGHDT, CDR2 YNNKEL (reference sequence).

The rearrangement links TRBV27 to TRBJ2-7; 7 nucleotides align to TRBD1. Per germline, CDR1 MNHEY and CDR2 SMNVEV (reference sequence). This CDR3 has 13 amino acids. J was trimmed by 3 bases and V by 5 bases; bases with no gene match: 4. The CDR3 is CASSLGTDYEQYF. In nucleotides, the CDR3 is TGTGCCAGCAGTCTAGGGACAGACTACGAGCAGTACTTC.

The V and J genes are TRBV6-2 or TRBV6-3 and TRBJ1-5, with 11 bases matching TRBD1. Germline lookup yields CDR1 MNHEY and CDR2 SVGEGT. This CDR3 is built from 18 residues. V lost 4 bases, J lost 2 bases, and 10 bases stayed unmatched. In DNA form, the CDR3 reads TGTGCCAGCAGTTCAGGGTTGGGACAGGGGGTGCGCAATCAGCCCCAGCATTTT. Residues: CASSSGLGQGVRNQPQHF.

The genes are TRBV5-4 and TRBJ1-2, with TRBD1 as a possible D gene (5 bases). Trimming took off 2 bases at V and 4 bases at J, with 9 bases between the two ends. This CDR3 has 13 amino acids. CDR1 is SGHNT, CDR2 YYREEE, per germline (reference sequence). CDR3 in DNA: TGTGCCAGCAGCTTCAGGGTGAGCTATGGCTACACCTTC. It is translated as CASSFRVSYGYTF.

This chain uses TRBV19 with TRBJ2-1; D call uncertain. Trimming shortened V by 5 bases and J by 5 bases, and 13 bases separated the two germline ends. Per the germline V gene, CDR1 is LNHDA and CDR2 is SQIVND (reference sequence). This CDR3 has 14 amino acids. DNA of the CDR3: TGTGCCAGTAGTGACGGGCCAGCTAACAATGAGCAGTTCTTC. Translating it yields CASSDGPANNEQFF.

To note about this clone: Other DNA sequences from this sample encode an identical CDR3 as well. The rearrangement joins TRBV6-5 to TRBJ2-6, with D unresolved. Trimming shortened V by 3 bases and J by 1 base, and 1 base separated the two germline ends. Germline V gene data show CDR1 as MNHEY and CDR2 as SVGAGI. The CDR3 totals 13 residues. CDR3: CASSYSGANVLTF. The DNA of the CDR3 is TGTGCCAGCAGTTATTCTGGGGCCAACGTCCTGACTTTC.

Comment on this clone: Mismatch with germline at one junction end may stem from a read error. This chain uses TRBV15 with TRBJ2-7; 8 bases match TRBD1. Germline values: CDR1 LNHNV, CDR2 YYDKDF (reference sequence). CDR3 length equals 16 residues. The CDR3 sequence: CATSRDIGQGSHEQYF. The CDR3 region has the DNA TGTGCCACCAGCAGAGATATCGGACAGGGCTCCCACGAGCAGTACTTC.

This clone has only one observation. This chain uses TRBV19 with TRBJ2-7; 8 bases are shared with TRBD2. This CDR3 spans 16 amino acids. The V and J ends lost 5 bases and 5 bases, in that order; junction bases with no gene match: 14. Per the germline V gene, CDR1 is LNHDA and CDR2 is SQIVND (reference sequence). The CDR3 reads CASSLPGTSGSHEQYF. The DNA for the CDR3 is TGTGCCAGTAGTTTGCCGGGGACTAGTGGTTCCCACGAGCAGTACTTC. Complete variable domain (other parts from reference TRBV19 and TRBJ2-7): DGGITQSPKYLFRKEGQNVTLSCEQNLNHDAMYWYRQDPGQGLRLIYYSQIVNDFQKGDIAEGYSVSREKKESFPLTVTSAQKNPTAFYLCASSLPGTSGSHEQYFGPGTRLTVT.

The chain uses TRBV6-1 and TRBJ2-7; D may be TRBD1 (6 bases). Per the germline V gene, CDR1 is MNHNS and CDR2 is SASEGT. Deletions cut 2 bases from V and 0 bases from J, with 11 bases between. This CDR3 has 15 residues. The CDR3 nucleotides read TGTGCCAGCAGTGAATCCCAAGGGGGCTCCTACGAGCAGTACTTC. Its protein is CASSESQGGSYEQYF.

The rearrangement links TRBV27 to TRBJ2-7; 7 positions match TRBD1. Per the germline V gene, CDR1 is MNHEY and CDR2 is SMNVEV (reference sequence). The CDR3 has 13 amino acids. Losses at the gene ends were 5 bases for V and 2 bases for J; bases not matched to a gene: 3. This chain's CDR3 is CASSPGTAYEQYF. The CDR3, as DNA: TGTGCCAGCAGTCCCGGGACAGCCTACGAGCAGTACTTC.

This chain connects TRBV3-1 (or the pseudogene TRBV3-2) to TRBJ2-7; D uncertain. From germline, CDR1 is LGHDT and CDR2 YNNKEL (reference sequence). V shed 1 base and J shed 6 bases, with 7 bases lying between them. CDR3 length: 12 amino acids. The CDR3 DNA reads as TGTGCCAGCAGCCAAGGTGCCGGCGAGCAGTACTTC. Protein sequence: CASSQGAGEQYF.

This chain links TRBV18 with TRBJ2-5, with TRBD2 matching 7 bases. Trimming removed 3 bases from V and 2 bases from J; junction bases left unmatched: 0. The CDR3 runs 13 residues. CDR1 and CDR2 from the germline V gene are KGHSH and LQKENI. The CDR3 DNA reads as TGTGCCAGCTCACCGGGGGGGCAAGAGACCCAGTACTTC. Residues: CASSPGGQETQYF.

The rearrangement uses TRBV12-5 and TRBJ2-2; D is uncertain. V lost 1 base and J lost 6, with 9 bases in between. CDR3 length: 14 residues. Germline CDR1 LGHNT, CDR2 FRNRAP. For the CDR3, the DNA is TGTGCTAGTGGTTTGGGGACGAGGTCCGGGGAGCTGTTTTTT. This codes for CASGLGTRSGELFF.

The J gene is TRBJ2-5, the V gene TRBV5-5; 9 bases line up with TRBD1. The V and J ends lost 4 bases and 1 base, in that order; junction bases with no gene match: 11. The CDR3 runs to 17 residues. From germline, CDR1 is SGHKS and CDR2 YYEKEE (reference sequence). As DNA, the CDR3 is TGTGCCAGCAGCCTGGAAAGGTACAGGGGGCTCCAAGAGACCCAGTACTTC. It is translated as CASSLERYRGLQETQYF.

This rearrangement joins TRBV5-1 to TRBJ2-7, with unresolved D. Looked up from germline, CDR1 is SGHRS and CDR2 is YFSETQ. The CDR3 has 17 amino acids. Trimming shortened V by 0 bases and J by 2 bases, and 18 bases separated the two germline ends. The CDR3 region is CASSLGGVRMLPYEQYF. DNA for the CDR3: TGCGCCAGCAGCTTGGGCGGAGTACGCATGCTACCCTACGAGCAGTACTTC.

This clone was counted only a few times. The chain couples TRBV5-1 to TRBJ2-5, with 13 bases lining up with TRBD2. The CDR3 is made up of 17 amino acids. V was clipped by 1 base and J by 8 bases; unmatched bases: 11. Germline-derived CDR1 and CDR2 are SGHRS and YFSETQ. CDR3 coding DNA: TGCGCCAGCAGCTTGTACCAACCGGGACTAGCGGGAACTACCCAGTACTTC. Amino acid sequence: CASSLYQPGLAGTTQYF. The whole variable domain, filled in from reference TRBV5-1 and TRBJ2-5, reads KAGVTQTPRYLIKTRGQQVTLSCSPISGHRSVSWYQQTPGQGLQFLFEYFSETQRNKGNFPGRFSGRQFSNSRSEMNVSTLELGDSALYLCASSLYQPGLAGTTQYFGPGTRLLVL.

The chain has TRBV5-1 and TRBJ2-4; TRBD2 is a possible D gene (6 bases). CDR1 is SGHRS and CDR2 is YFSETQ in the germline V gene. The CDR3 is 13 amino acids. Deletions cut 4 bases from V and 7 bases from J, with 12 bases between. CDR3 bases: TGCGCCAGCAGCCCCGTACGGGGGAACATTCAGTACTTC. This sequence encodes CASSPVRGNIQYF.

This clone was seen only once. The CDR3 reads CASSPAGTGGAANEKLFF. DNA for the CDR3: TGTGCCAGCAGCCCTGCCGGGACAGGGGGCGCGGCTAATGAAAAACTGTTTTTT. V is TRBV28 and J is TRBJ1-4; 12 positions match TRBD1. J was trimmed by 3 bases and V by 6 bases; bases with no gene match: 11. The CDR3 covers 18 residues. The V gene's germline CDR1 is MDHEN and CDR2 SYDVKM. The variable domain in full, with the rest retrieved from reference TRBV28 and TRBJ1-4, is DVKVTQSSRYLVKRTGEKVFLECVQDMDHENMFWYRQDPGLGLRLIYFSYDVKMKEKGDIPEGYSVSREKKERFSLILESASTNQTSMYLCASSPAGTGGAANEKLFFGSGTQLSVL.

The chain is built from TRBV4-1 and TRBJ2-3; TRBD2 aligns across 7 bases. Germline V gene data show CDR1 as MGHRA and CDR2 as YSYEKL. V was clipped by 0 bases and J by 4 bases; unmatched bases: 7. The CDR3 totals 16 residues. The CDR3 DNA reads TGCGCCAGCAGCCAAGATTGGGGGAGGGCCGCAGATACGCAGTATTTT. It codes for CASSQDWGRAADTQYF.

The chain links TRBV12-3 or TRBV12-4 to TRBJ1-2, with a weak D call TRBD1 (5 bases). The CDR3 extends over 13 amino acids. V lost 2 bases and J 4 bases, leaving 8 bases between the germline ends. CDR3 coding DNA: TGTGCCAGCAGTTTAAGGGGTGCCTATGGCTACACCTTC. Its protein product is CASSLRGAYGYTF.

The V call is TRBV5-8, the J call TRBJ1-6, with D tentatively TRBD1 (6 bases). Trimming took 2 bases from V and 11 from J, leaving 17 bases between them. The CDR3 consists of 15 residues. Germline-derived CDR1 and CDR2 are SGHTS and YDEGEE. CDR3 sequence reads: CASSFMGGPNPPLHF. CDR3 sequence (DNA): TGTGCCAGCAGCTTTATGGGGGGGCCTAACCCACCCCTCCACTTT.